Presented here are 10 T cell receptor beta chains from one specimen sequenced in a study of T cell responses to AZD1222 COVID-19 vaccine (dated by TCRdb to the early 2020s). The library was built by means of the immunoSEQ multiplex PCR assay. TCRdb limited this immuneACCESS table to in-frame rearrangements with V and J called. A share of clones is missing; checked studies link under half to unresolved V genes, and the rest is unexplained. This sample lists around 100,000 clones; more than 75% were detected once. Of the sample, 16% falls within the top ten clones. According to the study, the label for this sample's time point signals: baseline before first vaccination. The sequenced sample was peripheral blood, obtained on day 0 of AZD1222 vaccination. All receptors derive from an adult in good health.

This clone was seen repeatedly, ten times or more. The chain employs TRBV2 and TRBJ2-7, with D hard to call. CDR1 SNHLY and CDR2 FYNNEI come from the germline V gene. The CDR3 extends over 14 amino acids. Trimming pared 0 bases from V and 0 bases from J, leaving 6 bases between. CDR3 sequence: CASSEAVSSYEQYF. The CDR3 coding sequence is TGTGCCAGCAGTGAAGCGGTGAGCTCCTACGAGCAGTACTTC.

J is TRBJ1-1 and V is TRBV21-1; TRBD1 is taken as the D call from the table, unchecked against the DNA. TRBV21-1 is marked as a pseudogene. The CDR3 totals 15 residues. CDR3 amino acids: CASSKPMAPNTEAFF. For the CDR3, the DNA is TGTGCCAGCAGCAAACCAATGGCACCGAACACTGAAGCTTTCTTT.

The V and J genes are TRBV19 and TRBJ1-1, with D perhaps TRBD1 (5 bases). The germline V gene has CDR1 LNHDA and CDR2 SQIVND (reference sequence). The CDR3 is made up of 15 amino acids. V lost 3 bases and J lost 0, with 11 bases in between. Written as DNA, the CDR3 is TGTGCCAGTAGTATCGCGGGGGGGATGAACACTGAAGCTTTCTTT. Its protein product is CASSIAGGMNTEAFF.

The V and J genes are TRBV28 and TRBJ1-2; D call uncertain. This CDR3 is 14 amino acids long. Germline CDR1 reads MDHEN; CDR2 reads SYDVKM. V lost 6 bases and J lost 3, with 14 bases in between. This chain's CDR3 is CASSNPNSYYGYTF. In DNA form, the CDR3 reads TGTGCCAGCAGCAACCCCAACTCCTACTATGGCTACACCTTC.

The chain carries TRBV5-1 and TRBJ1-2, with 8 bases identical to TRBD1. Trimming at V came to 4 bases and at J to 7 bases, leaving 9 bases not matched to a gene. In germline, CDR1 is SGHRS, CDR2 YFSETQ. This CDR3 is 14 amino acids long. Here the CDR3 DNA reads TGCGCCAGCAGCCCCTTGACAGGGGAGGGTGGCTACACCTTC. Encoded protein: CASSPLTGEGGYTF.

CDR3: CASSQVEVGAGGYTF. For the CDR3, the DNA is TGTGCCAGCAGCCAAGTCGAGGTTGGGGCTGGGGGCTACACCTTC. The genes are TRBV3-1 (or the pseudogene TRBV3-2) and TRBJ1-2, with a weak D call TRBD1 (5 bases). CDR1 and CDR2 from the germline V gene are LGHDT and YNNKEL (reference sequence). The CDR3 extends over 15 amino acids. Trimming left V 1 base short and J 8 bases short, with 17 bases between.

V is TRBV13 and J is TRBJ2-1, with 9 bases fitting TRBD1. Trimming took 3 bases from V and 4 from J; bases not matched to a gene: 4. The length of the CDR3 is 15 residues. Germline lookup yields CDR1 PRHDT and CDR2 FYEKMQ (reference sequence). The CDR3 here is CASSFGDRDYNEQFF. As DNA, the CDR3 is TGTGCCAGCAGCTTCGGGGACAGGGATTACAATGAGCAGTTCTTC.

The rearrangement joins TRBV10-2 to TRBJ1-2; unclear D gene. Germline V gene lookup returns CDR1 WSHSY and CDR2 SAAADI. CDR3 size: 13 residues. Trimming stripped 2 bases from V and 5 bases from J, with 9 bases between. The CDR3 nucleotides are TGCGCCAGCAGTGAGAGGCAGGCTTATGGCTACACCTTC. Translation: CASSERQAYGYTF.

The rearrangement joins TRBV7-3 to TRBJ2-5, with 12 positions matching TRBD2. This CDR3 contains 15 residues. The V and J ends lost 5 bases and 7 bases, in that order; junction bases with no gene match: 8. Germline V gene lookup returns CDR1 SGHTA and CDR2 FQGTGA. CDR3 loop: CASSRTSGAGGTQYF. The DNA of the CDR3 is TGTGCCAGCAGCCGGACTAGCGGGGCCGGGGGGACCCAGTACTTC.

The chain couples TRBV29-1 to TRBJ2-1; tentatively, D is TRBD1 or TRBD2 (6 bases each). Trimming stripped 6 bases from V and 10 bases from J, with 28 bases between. CDR1 and CDR2 from the germline V gene are SQVTM and ANQGSEA. This CDR3 has 16 amino acids. DNA of the CDR3: TGCAGCGTCCTCGGACAGATTTGGGGAGGCCGGGGGGAGCAGTTCTTC. This translates into CSVLGQIWGGRGEQFF.